This T cell receptor (beta chain) was sequenced for a study of CD8 T cells in ankylosing spondylitis. Whole-study results and caveats: What appeared characteristic of ankylosing spondylitis blood was a TCR beta motif of eight or nine highly homologous variants. According to the report, clones linked to the disease were significantly enriched in matched synovial fluid samples taken from ankylosing spondylitis patients.

In germline, CDR1 is DFQATT, CDR2 SNEGSKA (reference sequence). Germline trimming cut 5 bases from V and 5 bases from J; bases unmatched to any gene: 14. The CDR3 contains 15 residues. Construction of TCR beta libraries was performed using quantitative 5'-RACE with molecular barcodes. MiXCR was run by TCRdb on the 5' RACE reads, yielding one entry per CDR3 protein. The sample carries some 250,000 distinct CDR3 sequences, 20% to 30% recorded once. A few counts support this clonotype. The antigen is not known. V is TRBV20-1 and J is TRBJ2-5; TRBD2 aligns across 7 bases. The sequenced sample was blood, either unsorted or a sorted T cell fraction (not recorded which). The source of this sequence is a male donor with ankylosing spondylitis or in good health (not recorded which). The CDR3 loop is CSAARTGTIGETQYF. For the CDR3, the DNA is TGCAGTGCTGCCCGAACCGGGACTATCGGGGAGACCCAGTACTTC.